Each of the 4 T cell receptor beta chains below was sequenced from the same sample in a study of radiation and T cells in renal cell carcinoma (dated by TCRdb to about 2020). This sample's time point label indicates: baseline pretreatment blood. The intended sense of this specimen's treatment or condition label: 15 Gy SBRT to primary tumor, nephrectomy 4 weeks later. The library was built by means of the immunoSEQ multiplex PCR assay. In TCRdb, the immuneACCESS table is reduced to in-frame sequences with V and J assigned. These tables do not hold every clone; where another copy was compared, an unresolved V gene accounts for under half, and the others remain unexplained. The sample table holds 100,000 to 150,000 clones, of which around 83% were seen once. The leading ten clones occupy 3% of the sample. Source: blood, taken from a patient whose treatment included radiotherapy and nephrectomy. The receptors shown here come from a woman in her sixties or seventies with renal cell carcinoma.

The chain joins TRBV2 to TRBJ1-2; D perhaps matches TRBD1 (5 bases). CDR1 is SNHLY, CDR2 FYNNEI, per germline. V dropped 4 bases and J dropped 7 bases, with 10 bases sitting between them. The length of the CDR3 is 12 residues. For the CDR3, the DNA is TGTGCCAGCAGTGGTAGGGGACCTGGCTACACCTTC. Protein: CASSGRGPGYTF.

This sequence joins TRBV7-2 and TRBJ2-1, with 8 positions matching TRBD2. The CDR3 length is 16 residues. Germline V gene lookup returns CDR1 SGHTA and CDR2 FQGNSA. V dropped 6 bases and J dropped 9; count of bases not matched to a gene: 16. CDR3: CASRGGAGGLGGEQFF. The CDR3, as DNA: TGTGCCAGCAGGGGAGGTGCGGGGGGTCTAGGCGGTGAGCAGTTCTTC.

The chain uses TRBV7-2 and TRBJ1-5; 8 positions agree with TRBD1. Germline CDR1 is SGHTA and CDR2 is FQGNSA. The CDR3 has 15 amino acids. Unmatched junction bases numbered 6, after V lost 5 bases and J lost 3 bases. DNA for the CDR3: TGTGCCAGCAGCCCGAGACAGGGGTCCAATCAGCCCCAGCATTTT. Residues: CASSPRQGSNQPQHF.

The chain combines TRBV2 with TRBJ2-5; D possibly corresponds to TRBD2 (5 bases). Looked up from germline, CDR1 is SNHLY and CDR2 is FYNNEI. The germline V and J ends were trimmed by 1 base and 3 bases, with 9 bases remaining between them. CDR3 length: 14 amino acids. The CDR3 sequence is CASSEGGNEETQYF. CDR3 coding DNA: TGTGCCAGCAGTGAAGGAGGGAATGAAGAGACCCAGTACTTC.